A selection of T cell receptor beta chains follows, all from one sample in a study of blood T cell repertoires in COVID-19. Clones were sequenced by immunoSEQ multiplex PCR, and TCRdb holds only the in-frame ones, with some missing. Among about 120,000 clones listed, about 90% were seen once. Specimen: peripheral blood. These receptors originate from a woman aged 70-85 years with acute or convalescent COVID-19. CDR3s leave out the opening cysteine and the closing phenylalanine or tryptophan. Each record gives: J gene, V gene, CDR3 protein.

J: TRBJ2-7
V: TRBV7-9
CDR3: ASSPPSTSFSYEQY

J: TRBJ1-1
V: TRBV18
CDR3: ASSPPRGNQNTEAF

J: TRBJ1-2
V: TRBV5-1
CDR3: ASSLEGQEGYT

J: TRBJ1-2
V: TRBV27
CDR3: ASRAGDSGYT

J: TRBJ2-7
V: TRBV4-2
CDR3: ASSLRTSGGYEQY

J: TRBJ2-5
V: TRBV18
CDR3: ASSPKVGETQY

J: TRBJ1-1
V: TRBV10-3
CDR3: AMAGTLNTEAF

J: TRBJ1-5
V: TRBV27
CDR3: ASKPSLGGPIQPQH

J: TRBJ1-5
V: TRBV6-2/TRBV6-3
CDR3: ASSYRGRTEQPQH

J: TRBJ2-5
V: TRBV19
CDR3: ASSTQGAQETQY

J: TRBJ1-4
V: TRBV2
CDR3: ASSEEAGEKLF

J: TRBJ2-6
V: TRBV5-5
CDR3: ASSQPRAGANVLT

J: TRBJ1-4
V: TRBV30
CDR3: AWSTVPNEKLF

J: TRBJ2-7
V: TRBV2
CDR3: ATCPGQLYEQY

J: TRBJ1-1
V: TRBV4-1
CDR3: ASSQGQENTEAF

J: TRBJ2-1
V: TRBV7-2
CDR3: ASSLGLAGYSEQF

J: TRBJ1-1
V: TRBV4-1
CDR3: ASSQVRSRGSEAF

J: TRBJ1-1
V: TRBV6-4
CDR3: ASTGDTEAF

J: TRBJ2-5
V: TRBV18
CDR3: ASSPVYPGSETQY

J: TRBJ2-7
V: TRBV7-9
CDR3: ASSLPRGAIDEQY

J: TRBJ2-3
V: TRBV3-1/TRBV3-2
CDR3: ASSQFPREDTQY

J: TRBJ1-5
V: TRBV19
CDR3: ATQQGNQPQH

J: TRBJ1-5
V: TRBV12-3/TRBV12-4
CDR3: ASTEGGQPQH

J: TRBJ2-3
V: TRBV13
CDR3: ASSLGWQGSQY

J: TRBJ2-5
V: TRBV15
CDR3: ATSREFRGAQY

J: TRBJ2-5
V: TRBV6-5
CDR3: ASSHPSTETQY

J: TRBJ1-2
V: TRBV27
CDR3: ASKFFGQGEDGYT